This entry lists 20 T cell receptor beta chains sequenced from one sample in a study of human versus mouse CDR3 diversity and MHC coevolution. Assay: immunoSEQ multiplex PCR; the TCRdb copy retains only in-frame clones and omits some. The top ten hold more than 1.1% of the sample, which has tens of thousands of clones, just under 95% seen once. Sequenced sample: naive CD4+ T cells from blood. The subset is: CD45RO-negative CD62L-positive naive CD4 T cells. The origin of the receptors is a person between 25 and 69 years old in good health.

The chain carries TRBV19 and TRBJ1-1, with D unclear. The V gene lost 10 bases and the J gene lost 10 bases, with 19 bases spanning the gap. Looked up from germline, CDR1 is LNHDA and CDR2 is SQIVND (reference sequence). The CDR3 consists of 12 residues. The CDR3 loop reads CATSSDGKPAFF. CDR3 coding DNA: TGTGCCACCTCATCCGACGGGAAACCAGCTTTCTTT.

The chain links TRBV7-2 to TRBJ2-2; D is ambiguous. V was pared by 1 base and J by 4 bases, with 7 bases between. This CDR3 region has 14 residues. Germline CDR1 and CDR2: SGHTA and FQGNSA. CDR3 residues: CASSLGQATGELFF. The CDR3 DNA is TGTGCCAGCAGCTTAGGGCAGGCCACCGGGGAGCTGTTTTTT. Filled out from reference TRBV7-2 and TRBJ2-2, the complete variable domain reads GAGVSQSPSNKVTEKGKDVELRCDPISGHTALYWYRQSLGQGLEFLIYFQGNSAPDKSGLPSDRFSAERTGGSVSTLTIQRTQQEDSAVYLCASSLGQATGELFFGEGSRLTVL.

The J gene is TRBJ2-2, the V gene TRBV5-4; 12 nucleotides line up with TRBD2. The CDR3 runs to 16 residues. Germline V lookup: CDR1 SGHNT, CDR2 YYREEE (reference sequence). Losses at the gene ends were 4 bases for V and 5 bases for J; bases not matched to a gene: 6. This chain's CDR3 is CASSLRTSGKTGELFF. The CDR3 coding sequence is TGTGCCAGCAGCCTCCGGACTAGCGGGAAGACCGGGGAGCTGTTTTTT.

The CDR3 is CASSAYQETQYF. DNA for the CDR3: TGTGCCAGCAGCGCGTACCAAGAGACCCAGTACTTC. The V and J genes are TRBV9 and TRBJ2-5; D is ambiguous. Germline assignment: CDR1 SGDLS and CDR2 YYNGEE. CDR3 length: 12 amino acids. With 3 bases removed from V and 0 bases from J, the gap between germline ends came to 3 bases.

The chain has TRBV9 and TRBJ1-1, with no clear D. Germline assignment: CDR1 SGDLS and CDR2 YYNGEE. The CDR3 has 15 amino acids. V was pared by 0 bases and J by 0 bases, with 9 bases between. The CDR3 loop reads CASSVASPMNTEAFF. For the CDR3, the DNA is TGTGCCAGCAGCGTAGCTAGTCCGATGAACACTGAAGCTTTCTTT.

The chain is built from TRBV14 and TRBJ1-1; tentatively, D is TRBD1 (5 bases). Germline lookup yields CDR1 SGHDN and CDR2 FVKESK. Trimming cost V 6 bases and J 3 bases, with 14 bases left between them. This CDR3 is 14 amino acids long. The CDR3 bases are TGTGCCAGCAGTCTCTTGGGGGGGGACACTGAAGCTTTCTTT. Its translation: CASSLLGGDTEAFF. Based on the CDR3 plus reference TRBV14 and TRBJ1-1, the full variable domain is EAGVTQFPSHSVIEKGQTVTLRCDPISGHDNLYWYRRVMGKEIKFLLHFVKESKQDESGMPNNRFLAERTGGTYSTLKVQPAELEDSGVYFCASSLLGGDTEAFFGQGTRLTVV.

This clone occurred a few times. The CDR3 nucleotides read TGTGCCAGCAGCTCTGACAGGGTGGGCTATGGCTACACCTTC. Translating it yields CASSSDRVGYGYTF. The chain uses TRBV27 and TRBJ1-2, with 7 bases fitting TRBD1. The germline V gene has CDR1 MNHEY and CDR2 SMNVEV (reference sequence). This CDR3 has 14 amino acids. V was clipped by 6 bases and J by 4 bases; unmatched bases: 8.

This clone appeared a single time. This rearrangement joins TRBV18 to TRBJ1-2; TRBD1 matches at 10 bases. The germline V gene encodes CDR1 KGHSH and CDR2 LQKENI. This CDR3 comprises 15 residues. Trimming at V came to 2 bases and at J to 2 bases, leaving 2 bases not matched to a gene. The CDR3 here is CASSPGQGGNYGYTF. CDR3 in DNA: TGTGCCAGCTCACCAGGACAGGGGGGAAACTATGGCTACACCTTC. The full variable domain, in which reference TRBV18 and TRBJ1-2 provide the parts outside the CDR3, is NAGVMQNPRHLVRRRGQEARLRCSPMKGHSHVYWYRQLPEEGLKFMVYLQKENIIDESGMPKERFSAEFPKEGPSILRIQQVVRGDSAAYFCASSPGQGGNYGYTFGSGTRLTVV.

CDR3 bases: TGTGCCAGTAGGACTCACCCGGAGGGCAATCAGCCCCAGCATTTT. Its protein is CASRTHPEGNQPQHF. This rearrangement joins TRBV19 to TRBJ1-5; no firm D call. The germline V gene has CDR1 LNHDA and CDR2 SQIVND (reference sequence). There are 15 residues in the CDR3. The V gene lost 6 bases and the J gene lost 2 bases, with 14 bases spanning the gap.

The genes are TRBV5-6 and TRBJ2-7, with TRBD2 identical over 9 bases. Germline CDR1 SGHDT, CDR2 YYEEEE. J was trimmed by 5 bases and V by 1 base; bases with no gene match: 19. The CDR3 sequence is 19 residues long. CDR3 coding DNA: TGTGCCAGCAGCTTGATCCCATCGGGAGGTGCGGGGGGGCCAAACGAGCAGTACTTC. It translates to CASSLIPSGGAGGPNEQYF.

The chain uses TRBV6-5 and TRBJ2-7, with D possibly matching TRBD2 (6 bases). V shed 6 bases and J shed 8 bases, with 17 bases lying between them. This CDR3 has 13 amino acids. The germline V gene has CDR1 MNHEY and CDR2 SVGAGI. CDR3 sequence reads: CASRDRDWAKQYF. As DNA, the CDR3 is TGTGCCAGCAGGGACCGGGACTGGGCGAAGCAGTACTTC.

This sequence joins TRBV5-6 and TRBJ1-4; weak D call: TRBD1 (5 bases). This CDR3 region has 18 residues. The V end lost 0 bases, the J end lost 4 bases, and 19 bases lay between the germline ends. CDR1 and CDR2 (germline): SGHDT, YYEEEE. The CDR3 DNA follows: TGTGCCAGCAGCTTGGCCCCGGGGGTTGGAGGGTATAATGAAAAACTGTTTTTT. The encoded protein is CASSLAPGVGGYNEKLFF.

V is TRBV5-4 and J is TRBJ1-1; 8 bases line up with TRBD1. Germline CDR1 SGHNT, CDR2 YYREEE (reference sequence). This CDR3 has 14 amino acids. J lost 4 bases, V lost 0 bases, and 2 bases had no gene match. The CDR3 loop is CASSLGQGTTEAFF. The CDR3 DNA sequence: TGTGCCAGCAGCTTGGGACAGGGGACCACTGAAGCTTTCTTT.

The rearrangement joins TRBV28 to TRBJ1-2; D call uncertain. Trimming cost V 8 bases and J 1 base, with 17 bases left between them. There are 15 residues in the CDR3. Germline V CDR1 and CDR2: MDHEN, SYDVKM. The CDR3, as DNA: TGTGCCAGCGCGAGTGAGGGCGAAAATAACTATGGCTACACCTTC. Translation: CASASEGENNYGYTF.

The J gene is TRBJ1-1, the V gene TRBV6-5, with unresolved D. Trimming shortened V by 2 bases and J by 7 bases, and 8 bases separated the two germline ends. Germline CDR1 MNHEY, CDR2 SVGAGI. There are 12 residues in the CDR3. The CDR3 here is CASSYHSGEAFF. In DNA form, the CDR3 reads TGTGCCAGCAGTTACCACTCGGGTGAAGCTTTCTTT.

The gene calls are TRBV6-5 and TRBJ2-3, with D perhaps TRBD1 (6 bases). V shed 6 bases and J shed 0 bases, with 13 bases lying between them. Germline CDR1 is MNHEY and CDR2 is SVGAGI. The CDR3 covers 15 residues. The CDR3 region has the DNA TGTGCCAGCAGCTTCGACAGGCCTAGCACAGATACGCAGTATTTT. Protein product: CASSFDRPSTDTQYF.

This chain joins TRBV9 and TRBJ2-2; D gene ambiguous. The CDR3 has 16 residues. Trimming pared 0 bases from V and 0 bases from J, leaving 9 bases between. Germline V CDR1 and CDR2: SGDLS, YYNGEE. CDR3 protein: CASSVGAAANTGELFF. In DNA form, the CDR3 reads TGTGCCAGCAGCGTAGGGGCAGCCGCGAACACCGGGGAGCTGTTTTTT.

This chain links TRBV30 with TRBJ1-1; D gene unclear. CDR1 and CDR2 from the germline V gene are GTSNPN and SVGIG (reference sequence). The germline V and J ends were trimmed by 2 bases and 4 bases, with 11 bases remaining between them. This CDR3 contains 13 residues. CDR3 protein: CAWSLMSSTEAFF. CDR3 DNA sequence: TGTGCCTGGAGTTTAATGTCCAGCACTGAAGCTTTCTTT.

This clone was detected once. CDR3 amino acids: CASSEYPRQGEAGNTIYF. The CDR3 nucleotides read TGTGCCAGCAGTGAATACCCCCGACAGGGGGAAGCAGGAAACACCATATATTTT. The chain links TRBV25-1 to TRBJ1-3; 9 bases fit TRBD1. The CDR3 length is 18 residues. The V and J ends lost 0 bases and 4 bases, in that order; junction bases with no gene match: 10. Germline V gene sequence: CDR1 MGHDK, CDR2 SYGVNS.

V usage is TRBV7-2 and J usage is TRBJ1-2; 8 bases agree with TRBD1. Germline CDR1 SGHTA, CDR2 FQGNSA. V shed 1 base and J 2 bases; nucleotides not matched to a gene: 3. There are 15 residues in the CDR3. The CDR3 sequence is CASSLEGTGNYGYTF. CDR3 nucleotide sequence: TGTGCCAGCAGCTTAGAAGGGACAGGCAACTATGGCTACACCTTC.